The rows below give T cell receptor beta chains drawn from one sample of a study of blood T cell repertoires in COVID-19. Here immunoSEQ multiplex PCR was the method, and the copy in TCRdb shows in-frame clones only, minus some. The sample carries roughly 380,000 clones, about 85% recorded once. Sample: peripheral blood. These receptors all come from a woman under 30 with acute or convalescent COVID-19. Each CDR3 is given with its conserved first and last residue. A D gene is named only where the DNA matches it firmly. The listing skips clone size in some rows; elsewhere it reads once, few, many or a size class.

clone_size	d_call	v_call	j_call	cdr3_nt	cdr3_aa
-	-	TRBV2	TRBJ1-1	TGTGCCAGCAGAGGGGTCAGAGGGAACACTGAAGCTTTCTTT	CASRGVRGNTEAFF
-	TRBD1	TRBV28	TRBJ1-5	TGTGCCAGCAGTTCGGACAGGGGGCCGCGCAATCAGCCCCAGCATTTT	CASSSDRGPRNQPQHF
-	TRBD2	TRBV19	TRBJ2-6	TGTGCCAGTAGTAAGAGGGACTACCTTGTAGGCTCTGGGGCCAACGTCCTGACTTTC	CASSKRDYLVGSGANVLTF
-	-	TRBV7-8	TRBJ1-2	TGTGCCAGCAGCTTCCTGGGTCCGAACTACGGCTACACCTTC	CASSFLGPNYGYTF
-	-	TRBV11-2	TRBJ1-2	TGTGCCAGCAGCCCCGAACGACAGGCCTTATATGGCTACACCTTC	CASSPERQALYGYTF
few	-	TRBV2	TRBJ1-2	TGTGCCAGCGGGCAGCTTTTATCATACGGCTACACCTTC	CASGQLLSYGYTF
-	TRBD1	TRBV5-1	TRBJ1-2	TGCGCCAGCAGCCTATTCCCGGGACAGGGGGCCTATGGCTACACCTTC	CASSLFPGQGAYGYTF
-	TRBD1	TRBV5-4	TRBJ2-7	TGTGCCAGCAGCGGACAGGGCTCCTACGAGCAGTACTTC	CASSGQGSYEQYF
-	TRBD2	TRBV2	TRBJ2-1	TGTGCCAGCAGTGAAGCGCACGGCGGGAGGGCCCTCGGGGAGCAGTTCTTC	CASSEAHGGRALGEQFF
-	-	TRBV5-5	TRBJ2-7	TGTGCCAGCAGCCTTTTCTCCTACGAGCAGTACTTC	CASSLFSYEQYF
-	TRBD2	TRBV4-2	TRBJ2-1	TGTGCCAGCAGCCAACCGACTAGCGGGGGGGCCTTTGAGCAGTTCTTC	CASSQPTSGGAFEQFF
few	TRBD1	TRBV7-8	TRBJ1-2	TGTGCCAGCAGCTTAAGAGCCTCGGGACAGCTCTATGGCTACACCTTC	CASSLRASGQLYGYTF
once	-	TRBV27	TRBJ1-2	TGTGCCAGCAGTCTCACAGTCCGCCCTAACTATGGCTACACCTTC	CASSLTVRPNYGYTF
-	TRBD2	TRBV6-5	TRBJ2-2	TGTGCCAGCAGGAGCGGGATCACCGGGGAGCTGTTTTTT	CASRSGITGELFF
-	-	TRBV27	TRBJ2-4	TGTGCCAGCAGTTTAATACCGGGTGGGGCCAAAAACATTCAGTACTTC	CASSLIPGGAKNIQYF
-	TRBD1	TRBV10-3	TRBJ1-2	TGTGCCATCAGTGAGCCGGGACAGGGAAGGGCCTATTATGGCTACACCTTC	CAISEPGQGRAYYGYTF
few	TRBD2	TRBV6-1	TRBJ2-1	TGTGCCAGCAGTGAGATACCAGCGGGAGTGCCCTTCTTC	CASSEIPAGVPFF
-	-	TRBV9	TRBJ1-5	TGTGCCAGCAGCGTTGGGCTTAGCAATCAGCCCCAGCATTTT	CASSVGLSNQPQHF
-	TRBD1	TRBV19	TRBJ1-5	TGTGCCAGTAGTACAGACAGGGGGAAACCTCAGCCCCAGCATTTT	CASSTDRGKPQPQHF
-	-	TRBV9	TRBJ1-2	TGTGCCAGCAGACGCACAGGGCGCACCTTC	CASRRTGRTF
many	-	TRBV28	TRBJ2-7	TGTGCCAGCAGTTCTCCTCTACGTTGGCAGGGGTTAAACTACGAGCAGTACTTC	CASSSPLRWQGLNYEQYF
-	TRBD2	TRBV2	TRBJ2-1	TGTGCCAGCAGTGAAGATTCTAGGCGGGGGGGCCGGAGTGAGCAGTTCTTC	CASSEDSRRGGRSEQFF
-	TRBD1	TRBV5-6	TRBJ1-3	TGTGCCAGCAGCTTGGGGGGACAGGGAAGAAACACCATATATTTT	CASSLGGQGRNTIYF
-	-	TRBV11-2	TRBJ2-5	TGTGCCAGCAGCGTACCCTTCCCACGGGGTCTGGGGGAGACCCAGTACTTC	CASSVPFPRGLGETQYF
-	-	TRBV2	TRBJ1-5	TGTGCCAGCAGTGAAGGGCAGGGCAGCAATCAGCCCCAGCATTTT	CASSEGQGSNQPQHF
-	-	TRBV9	TRBJ2-7	TGTGCCAGCAGCGTAAGAGACAGACACTACGAGCAGTACTTC	CASSVRDRHYEQYF
-	TRBD1	TRBV15	TRBJ1-2	TGTGCCACCAGCAGAGAAGCCGACAGGGCCACAACTAGAACCTTC	CATSREADRATTRTF
-	TRBD1	TRBV7-9	TRBJ2-7	TGTGCCAGCAGCGCCGGACAGGGGGTAGAAGAGCAGTACTTC	CASSAGQGVEEQYF
-	-	TRBV7-8	TRBJ1-2	TGTGCCAGCAGCTCCGGCCCCCGAGGGAGCTACACCTTC	CASSSGPRGSYTF
few	-	TRBV19	TRBJ2-4	TGTGCCAGTAGTATCGGAGCCAGGGAAAAAAACATTCAGTACTTC	CASSIGAREKNIQYF